A single sample gave rise to the 12 T cell receptor beta chains below, sequenced in a study of blood T cells in healthy people across ages. Alongside a J-beta primer mix, a sample-barcoded 5' primer served in a second PCR lasting roughly 6 to 11 cycles. TCRdb processed the 5' RACE reads anew with MiXCR; each CDR3 protein has one entry. The table lists some 1.1 million distinct CDR3 sequences, roughly two fifths of them singletons. Sequencing used blood. These receptors all stem from a man between 18 and 35 years old in good health.

In regard to this clonotype: Germline and junction disagree at one end, which may indicate a read error. The V gene is TRBV4-2, the J gene TRBJ2-5; possibly TRBD1 or TRBD2 for D (6 bases each). CDR1 LGHNA and CDR2 YNFKEQ come from the germline V gene. The CDR3 length is 12 residues. In DNA, the CDR3 is TGTGCCAGCCGCCAAGGAGGGGGGACCCAGTACTTC. Translating gives CASRQGGGTQYF.

The chain is built from TRBV6-5 and TRBJ2-1; unclear D gene. Germline CDR1 is MNHEY and CDR2 is SVGAGI. The V end was cut by 7 bases, the J end by 5 bases, with 12 bases between. The CDR3 contains 13 residues. The CDR3 protein is CASTNAENNEQFF. Written as DNA, the CDR3 is TGTGCCAGCACCAACGCTGAGAACAATGAGCAGTTCTTC.

This clonotype has only a few counts. This rearrangement joins TRBV27 to TRBJ1-1; D remains ambiguous. This CDR3 is 13 amino acids long. Germline V lookup: CDR1 MNHEY, CDR2 SMNVEV (reference sequence). The V and J ends lost 7 bases and 3 bases respectively, with 12 bases between them. In nucleotides, the CDR3 is TGTGCCAGCAAACCCTCGTGGGACACTGAAGCTTTCTTT. Its translation: CASKPSWDTEAFF.

This clonotype was counted between two and nine times. V and J are TRBV4-3 and TRBJ2-2; D is unresolved. The V gene's germline CDR1 is LGHNA and CDR2 YSLEER. V was pared by 0 bases and J by 4 bases, with 9 bases between. This CDR3 is 15 amino acids long. CDR3 region: CASSQDEVSTGELFF. In DNA, the CDR3 is TGCGCCAGCAGCCAAGACGAAGTTAGCACCGGGGAGCTGTTTTTT.

This clonotype was found a few times. This chain links TRBV7-9 with TRBJ2-5; D uncertain. Trimming took off 9 bases at V and 5 bases at J, with 13 bases between the two ends. The CDR3 spans 12 residues. Per germline, CDR1 SEHNR and CDR2 FQNEAQ (reference sequence). The CDR3 DNA reads TGTGCCAGTAGTAGAGTTGGCGAGACCCAGTACTTC. It encodes CASSRVGETQYF.

Regarding this clonotype: A read error may produce the germline difference seen at one junction end. The V call is TRBV6-6, the J call TRBJ2-1; D is perhaps TRBD1 or TRBD2 (5 bases each). CDR1 is MNHNY and CDR2 is SVGAGI in the germline V gene (reference sequence). The CDR3 runs 13 residues. In DNA form, the CDR3 reads TGTGCCAGCAGTCCCGGGACGCTCAATGAGCGGTTCTTC. Protein product: CASSPGTLNERFF.

This clonotype has only one observation. This rearrangement joins TRBV12-3 or TRBV12-4 to TRBJ1-1; possible D gene TRBD1, 6 bases. The CDR3 length is 16 residues. The ends were cut back, 2 bases at V and 3 bases at J, with 16 bases in the middle. The CDR3 spells CASSLRGGGEDTEAFF. CDR3 nucleotide sequence: TGTGCCAGCAGTTTACGAGGGGGAGGGGAGGACACTGAAGCTTTCTTT.

This chain joins TRBV7-2 and TRBJ1-2, with 8 bases fitting TRBD1. This CDR3 spans 15 amino acids. The germline V gene has CDR1 SGHTA and CDR2 FQGNSA. After removal of 6 bases from V and 5 bases from J, the junction contained 11 bases not matched to a gene. The CDR3 sequence: CASSRAGGGQYGYTF. CDR3 in DNA: TGTGCCAGCAGTAGAGCAGGGGGCGGTCAGTATGGCTACACCTTC.

The J gene is TRBJ2-1, the V gene TRBV4-2, with 13 nucleotides matching TRBD2. This CDR3 region has 15 residues. The J segment lost 5 bases and the V segment lost 7 bases, leaving 5 bases of the junction unmatched. The V gene's germline CDR1 is LGHNA and CDR2 YNFKEQ. CDR3 DNA sequence: TGTGCCAGCACCCGGACTAGCGGGGGCCACAATGAGCAGTTCTTC. Residues: CASTRTSGGHNEQFF.

This clonotype has more than one count but fewer than ten. The chain employs TRBV7-2 and TRBJ1-5; 7 nucleotides match TRBD1. The germline V gene encodes CDR1 SGHTA and CDR2 FQGNSA. This CDR3 spans 19 amino acids. V was pared by 1 base and J by 0 bases, with 12 bases of the junction left unmatched. CDR3 amino acids: CASSLGRGTDYYSNQPQHF. Written as DNA, the CDR3 is TGTGCCAGCAGCTTAGGCCGCGGGACAGACTACTATAGCAATCAGCCCCAGCATTTT.

This sequence joins TRBV12-3 or TRBV12-4 and TRBJ2-5; 8 bases are shared with TRBD2. The CDR3 spans 17 residues. V lost 4 bases, J lost 2 bases, and 12 bases stayed unmatched. CDR3 loop: CASSWGERGYSQETQYF. DNA of the CDR3: TGTGCCAGCAGTTGGGGTGAGCGGGGGTATTCACAAGAGACCCAGTACTTC.

This clonotype was observed a handful of times. The chain recombines TRBV12-3 or TRBV12-4 with TRBJ2-1; 14 bases are shared with TRBD2. J lost 10 bases, V lost 7 bases, and 6 bases had no gene match. This CDR3 contains 14 residues. CDR3 in DNA: TGTGCCAGCATACTGGGACTAGCGGGGGTCGAGCAGTTCTTC. Translation: CASILGLAGVEQFF.